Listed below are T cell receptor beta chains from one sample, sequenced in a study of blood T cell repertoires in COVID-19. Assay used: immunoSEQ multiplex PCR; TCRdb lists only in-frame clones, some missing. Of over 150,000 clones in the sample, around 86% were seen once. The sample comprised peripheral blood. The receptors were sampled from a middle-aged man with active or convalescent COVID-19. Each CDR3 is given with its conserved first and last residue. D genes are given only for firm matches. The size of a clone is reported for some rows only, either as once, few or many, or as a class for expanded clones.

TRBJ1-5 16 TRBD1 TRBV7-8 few CASSSPGQGVWQPQHF TGTGCCAGCAGCTCCCCGGGACAGGGGGTATGGCAGCCCCAGCATTTT
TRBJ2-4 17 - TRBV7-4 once CASSLPPGPLAKNIQYF TGTGCCAGCAGCTTACCCCCAGGGCCTCTAGCCAAAAACATTCAGTACTTC
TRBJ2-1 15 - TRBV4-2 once CASSQEEGSYNEQFF TGTGCCAGCAGCCAAGAGGAGGGTTCCTACAATGAGCAGTTCTTC
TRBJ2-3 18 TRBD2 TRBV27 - CASSFRAGGPGSTDTQYF TGTGCCAGCAGTTTTCGAGCGGGGGGACCCGGTAGCACAGATACGCAGTATTTT
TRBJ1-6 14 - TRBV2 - CASSERALDSPLHF TGTGCCAGCAGTGAGCGGGCGTTGGATTCACCCCTCCACTTT
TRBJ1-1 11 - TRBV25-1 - CASIGALKAFF TGTGCCAGCATAGGGGCGTTAAAAGCTTTCTTT
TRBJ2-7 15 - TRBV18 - CASSLRDTGVYEQYF TGTGCCAGCTCACTCCGGGACACCGGAGTCTACGAGCAGTACTTC
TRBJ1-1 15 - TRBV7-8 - CASSSSTGSGGEAFF TGTGCCAGCAGCTCCAGCACAGGATCGGGGGGTGAAGCTTTCTTT
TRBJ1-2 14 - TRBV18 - CASSSQETGSGYTF TGTGCCAGCTCATCACAGGAGACGGGGAGTGGCTACACCTTC
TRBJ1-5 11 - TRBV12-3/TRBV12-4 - CASSSRGPQHF TGTGCCAGCAGCTCTCGCGGGCCCCAGCATTTT
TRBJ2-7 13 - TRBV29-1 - CSVGNGGPYEQYF TGCAGCGTCGGTAACGGGGGGCCCTACGAGCAGTACTTC
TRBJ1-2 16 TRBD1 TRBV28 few CASGGDREGFSYGYTF TGTGCCAGCGGGGGGGACAGGGAGGGTTTTAGCTATGGCTACACCTTC
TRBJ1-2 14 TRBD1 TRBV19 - CASRPQGARYGYTF TGTGCCAGTAGACCACAGGGGGCAAGGTATGGCTACACCTTC
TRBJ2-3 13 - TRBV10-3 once CAMTGGEEDTQYF TGTGCCATGACGGGGGGCGAGGAAGATACGCAGTATTTT
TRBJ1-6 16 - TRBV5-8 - CASSSPGGGYNSPLHF TGTGCCAGCAGCTCCCCCGGGGGGGGCTATAATTCACCCCTCCACTTT
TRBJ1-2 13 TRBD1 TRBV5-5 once CASSDGQGYGYTF TGTGCCAGCAGCGACGGACAGGGCTATGGCTACACCTTC
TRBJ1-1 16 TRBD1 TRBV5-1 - CASSLTRLGQGAEAFF TGCGCCAGCAGCTTGACGCGATTGGGACAGGGTGCTGAAGCTTTCTTT
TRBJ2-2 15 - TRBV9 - CASSGPGANTGELFF TGTGCCAGCAGTGGTCCGGGAGCGAACACCGGGGAGCTGTTTTTT
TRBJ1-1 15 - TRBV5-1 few CASSLAATVNTEAFF TGCGCCAGCAGCTTGGCCGCGACAGTGAACACTGAAGCTTTCTTT
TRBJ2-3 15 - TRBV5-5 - CASSLPAASTDTQYF TGTGCCAGCAGCTTGCCGGCGGCTAGCACAGATACGCAGTATTTT
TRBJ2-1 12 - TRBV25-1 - CASSYRDNEQFF TGTGCCAGCAGTTACAGGGACAATGAGCAGTTCTTC
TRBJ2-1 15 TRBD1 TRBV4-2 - CASSQPGGSYNEQFF TGTGCCAGCAGCCAACCAGGGGGCTCCTACAATGAGCAGTTCTTC
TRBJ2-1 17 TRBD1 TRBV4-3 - CASSQGQGSLLYNEQFF TGCGCCAGCAGCCAAGGACAGGGGTCCCTATTATACAATGAGCAGTTCTTC
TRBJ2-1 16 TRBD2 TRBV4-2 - CASSQELAGGNNEQFF TGTGCCAGCAGCCAAGAACTAGCGGGGGGCAACAATGAGCAGTTCTTC
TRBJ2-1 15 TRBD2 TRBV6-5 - CASSYTSGDHNEQFF TGTGCCAGCAGCTATACTAGCGGGGATCACAATGAGCAGTTCTTC
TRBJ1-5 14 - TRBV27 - CASSQGGGNQPQHF TGTGCCAGCAGTCAGGGCGGGGGCAATCAGCCCCAGCATTTT
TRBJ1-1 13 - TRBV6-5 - CASIPLVGTEAFF TGTGCCAGCATTCCGCTGGTCGGGACTGAAGCTTTCTTT
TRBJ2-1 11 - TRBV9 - CASSTSNEQFF TGTGCCAGCAGCACAAGCAATGAGCAGTTCTTC